This section outlines one T cell receptor (beta chain) sequence together with its context. The data derive from a study of blood T cell repertoires in COVID-19. Study context: COVID-19 samples collected from the United States, Italy and Spain covered acute and convalescent phases. The analysed material was cDNA or gDNA that came from T cells, B-cell-depleted T cells, or PBMCs.

As processed by the authors: How many nucleated cells were present was estimated from reference gene primer amplification. Sequencing used immunoSEQ multiplex PCR; TCRdb keeps in-frame clones, though not all of them. V, J and clone size derive from that table, while D and trimming were established from the DNA sequence. The sample holds 80,000 or so clones, about four fifths seen once. The CDR3 runs to 16 residues. The V gene end was trimmed by 3 bases and the J gene end by 8 bases; junction bases not matched to a gene: 9. Germline loops: CDR1 KGHSH, CDR2 LQKENI. This TCR came from a man of 80 years or more with acute or convalescent COVID-19. The genes are TRBV18 and TRBJ1-4, with 10 bases fitting TRBD1. Sample: peripheral blood. Written as DNA, the CDR3 is TGTGCCAGCTCACCTACCGGGACAGGGGTAGGGGAAAAACTGTTTTTT. Protein: CASSPTGTGVGEKLFF.